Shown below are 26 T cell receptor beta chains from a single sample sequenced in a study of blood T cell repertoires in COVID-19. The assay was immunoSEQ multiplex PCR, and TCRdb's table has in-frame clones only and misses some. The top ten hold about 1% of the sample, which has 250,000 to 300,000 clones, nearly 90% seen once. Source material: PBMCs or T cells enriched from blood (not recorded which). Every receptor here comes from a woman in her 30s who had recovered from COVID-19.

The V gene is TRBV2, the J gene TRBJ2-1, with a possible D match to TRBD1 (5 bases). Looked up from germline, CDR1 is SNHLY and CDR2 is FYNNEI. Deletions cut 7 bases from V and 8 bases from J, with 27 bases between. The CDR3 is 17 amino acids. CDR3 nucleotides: TGTGCCAGCACCCCCCCCGGGTGGGGCTTGAAACACGATGAGCAGTTCTTC. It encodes CASTPPGWGLKHDEQFF.

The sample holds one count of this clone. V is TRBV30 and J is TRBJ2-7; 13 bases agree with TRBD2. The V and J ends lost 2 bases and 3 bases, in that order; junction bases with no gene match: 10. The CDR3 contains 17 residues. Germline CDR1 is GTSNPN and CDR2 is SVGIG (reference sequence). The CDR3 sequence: CAWSQGLAGLTVYEQYF. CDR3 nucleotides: TGTGCCTGGAGTCAGGGACTAGCGGGATTGACGGTCTACGAGCAGTACTTC.

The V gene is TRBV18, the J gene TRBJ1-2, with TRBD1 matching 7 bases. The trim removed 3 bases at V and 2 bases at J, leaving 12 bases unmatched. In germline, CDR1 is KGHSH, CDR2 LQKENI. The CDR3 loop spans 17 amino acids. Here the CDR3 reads CASSPNRGKGFNYGYTF. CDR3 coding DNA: TGTGCCAGCTCACCCAACAGGGGAAAAGGTTTCAACTATGGCTACACCTTC.

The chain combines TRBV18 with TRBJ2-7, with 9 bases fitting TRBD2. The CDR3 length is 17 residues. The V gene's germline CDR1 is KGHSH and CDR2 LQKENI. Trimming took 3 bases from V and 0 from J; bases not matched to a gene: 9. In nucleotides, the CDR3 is TGTGCCAGCTCACCGGAACGACTAGCGGAGCGCTCCTACGAGCAGTACTTC. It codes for CASSPERLAERSYEQYF.

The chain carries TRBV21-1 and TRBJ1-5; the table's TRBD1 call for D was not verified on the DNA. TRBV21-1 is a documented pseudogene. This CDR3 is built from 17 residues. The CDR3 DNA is TGTGCCAGCAGCTCGGGACAGGGAGGGTTCTTTAATCAGCCCCAGCATTTT. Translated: CASSSGQGGFFNQPQHF.

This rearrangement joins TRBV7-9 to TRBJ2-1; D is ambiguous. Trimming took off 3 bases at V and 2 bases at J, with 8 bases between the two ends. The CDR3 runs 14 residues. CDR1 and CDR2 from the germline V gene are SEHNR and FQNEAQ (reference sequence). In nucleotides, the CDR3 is TGTGCCAGCAGCTTTGCTAGTCCCTACAATGAGCAGTTCTTC. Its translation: CASSFASPYNEQFF.

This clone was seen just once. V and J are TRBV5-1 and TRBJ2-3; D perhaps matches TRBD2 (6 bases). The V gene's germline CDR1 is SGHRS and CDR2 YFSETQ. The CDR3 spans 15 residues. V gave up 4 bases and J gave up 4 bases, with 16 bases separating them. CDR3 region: CASSPGTGVSDTQYF. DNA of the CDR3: TGCGCCAGCAGCCCCGGAACGGGGGTGTCAGATACGCAGTATTTT.

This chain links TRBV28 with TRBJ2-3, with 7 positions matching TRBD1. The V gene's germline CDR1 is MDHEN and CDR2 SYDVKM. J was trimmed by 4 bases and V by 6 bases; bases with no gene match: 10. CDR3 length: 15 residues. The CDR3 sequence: CASSITTGEADTQYF. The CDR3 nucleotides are TGTGCCAGCAGCATAACAACAGGGGAAGCAGATACGCAGTATTTT.

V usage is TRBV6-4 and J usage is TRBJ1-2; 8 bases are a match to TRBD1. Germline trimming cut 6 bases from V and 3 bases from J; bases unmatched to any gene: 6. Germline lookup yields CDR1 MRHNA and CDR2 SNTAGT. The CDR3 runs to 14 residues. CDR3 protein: CASRPTGGDYGYTF. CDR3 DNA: TGTGCCAGCAGACCTACAGGGGGTGACTATGGCTACACCTTC.

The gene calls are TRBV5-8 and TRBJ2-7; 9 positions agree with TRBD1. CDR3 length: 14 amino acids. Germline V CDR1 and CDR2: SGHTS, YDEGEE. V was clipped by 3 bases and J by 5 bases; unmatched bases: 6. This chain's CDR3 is CASSWSGTGNEQYF. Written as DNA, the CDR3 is TGTGCCAGCAGCTGGTCCGGGACAGGGAACGAGCAGTACTTC.

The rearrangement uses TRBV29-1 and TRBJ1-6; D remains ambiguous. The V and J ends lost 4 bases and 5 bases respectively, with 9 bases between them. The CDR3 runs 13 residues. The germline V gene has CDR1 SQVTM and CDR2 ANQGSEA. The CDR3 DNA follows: TGCAGCGTTGTAGTCGATAATAATTCACCCCTCCACTTT. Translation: CSVVVDNNSPLHF.

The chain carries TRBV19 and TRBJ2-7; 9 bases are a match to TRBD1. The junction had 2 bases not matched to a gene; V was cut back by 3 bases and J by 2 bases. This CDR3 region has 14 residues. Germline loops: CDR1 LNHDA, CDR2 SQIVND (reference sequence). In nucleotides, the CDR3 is TGTGCCAGTAGTATTACAGGGGGCCCCTACGAGCAGTACTTC. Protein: CASSITGGPYEQYF.

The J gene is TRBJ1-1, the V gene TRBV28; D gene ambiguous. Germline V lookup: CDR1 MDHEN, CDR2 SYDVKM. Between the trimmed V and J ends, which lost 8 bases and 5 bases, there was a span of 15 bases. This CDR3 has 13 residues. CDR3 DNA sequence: TGTGCCAGCTTAGGACTCCGGGGAACTGAAGCTTTCTTT. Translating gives CASLGLRGTEAFF. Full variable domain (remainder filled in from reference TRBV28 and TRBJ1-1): DVKVTQSSRYLVKRTGEKVFLECVQDMDHENMFWYRQDPGLGLRLIYFSYDVKMKEKGDIPEGYSVSREKKERFSLILESASTNQTSMYLCASLGLRGTEAFFGQGTRLTVV.

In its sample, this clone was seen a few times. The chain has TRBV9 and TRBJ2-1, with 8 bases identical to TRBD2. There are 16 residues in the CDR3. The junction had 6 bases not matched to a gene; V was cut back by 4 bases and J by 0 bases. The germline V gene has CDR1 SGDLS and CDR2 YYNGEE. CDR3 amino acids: CASSHRGGSSYNEQFF. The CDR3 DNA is TGTGCCAGCAGCCACCGCGGGGGGAGCTCCTACAATGAGCAGTTCTTC.

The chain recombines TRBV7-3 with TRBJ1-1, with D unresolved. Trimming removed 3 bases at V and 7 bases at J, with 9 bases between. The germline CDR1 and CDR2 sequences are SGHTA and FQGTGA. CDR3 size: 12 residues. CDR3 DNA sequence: TGTGCCAGCAGCTTCCCCGCAGGTGAAGCTTTCTTT. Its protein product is CASSFPAGEAFF.

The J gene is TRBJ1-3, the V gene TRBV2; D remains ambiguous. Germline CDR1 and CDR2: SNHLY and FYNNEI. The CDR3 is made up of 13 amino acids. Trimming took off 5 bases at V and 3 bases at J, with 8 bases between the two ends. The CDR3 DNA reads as TGTGCCAGCAGTCAAGGGCATGGAAACACCATATATTTT. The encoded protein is CASSQGHGNTIYF.

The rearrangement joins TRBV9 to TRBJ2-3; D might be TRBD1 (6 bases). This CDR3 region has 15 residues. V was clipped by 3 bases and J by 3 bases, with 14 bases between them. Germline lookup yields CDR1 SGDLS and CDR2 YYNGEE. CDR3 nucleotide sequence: TGTGCCAGCAGCGCAACAGGGTACGAGACAGATACGCAGTATTTT. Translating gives CASSATGYETDTQYF.

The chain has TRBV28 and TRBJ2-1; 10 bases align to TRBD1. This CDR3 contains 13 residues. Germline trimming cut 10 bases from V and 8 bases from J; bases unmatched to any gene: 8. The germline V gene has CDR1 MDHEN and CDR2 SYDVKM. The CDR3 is CATRQGATHEQFF. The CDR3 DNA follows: TGTGCCACCAGACAGGGGGCGACCCATGAGCAGTTCTTC.

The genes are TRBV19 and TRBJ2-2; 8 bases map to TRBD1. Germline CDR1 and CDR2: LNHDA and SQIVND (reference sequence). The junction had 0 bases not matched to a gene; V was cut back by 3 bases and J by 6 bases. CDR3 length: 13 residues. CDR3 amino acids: CASSMDRAGELFF. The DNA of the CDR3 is TGTGCCAGTAGTATGGACAGGGCCGGGGAGCTGTTTTTT.

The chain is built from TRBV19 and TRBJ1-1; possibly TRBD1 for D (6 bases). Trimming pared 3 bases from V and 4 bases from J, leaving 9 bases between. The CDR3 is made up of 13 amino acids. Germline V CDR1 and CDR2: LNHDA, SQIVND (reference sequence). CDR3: CASSISGVTEAFF. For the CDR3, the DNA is TGTGCCAGTAGTATCTCAGGGGTCACTGAAGCTTTCTTT. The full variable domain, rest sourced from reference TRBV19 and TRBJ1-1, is DGGITQSPKYLFRKEGQNVTLSCEQNLNHDAMYWYRQDPGQGLRLIYYSQIVNDFQKGDIAEGYSVSREKKESFPLTVTSAQKNPTAFYLCASSISGVTEAFFGQGTRLTVV.

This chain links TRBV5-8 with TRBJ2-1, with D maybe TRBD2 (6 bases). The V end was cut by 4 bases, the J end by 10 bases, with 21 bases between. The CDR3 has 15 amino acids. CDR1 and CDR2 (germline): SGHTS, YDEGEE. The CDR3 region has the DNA TGTGCCAGCAGCAAGGGCCCCACAGCCCGGGGGGAGCAGTTCTTC. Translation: CASSKGPTARGEQFF.

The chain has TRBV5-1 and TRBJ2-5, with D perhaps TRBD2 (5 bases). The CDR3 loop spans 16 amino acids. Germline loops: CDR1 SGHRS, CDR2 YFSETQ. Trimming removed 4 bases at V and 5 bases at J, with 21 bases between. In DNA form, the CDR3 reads TGCGCCAGCAGCCCCGGACTCCTCGGTCCGGGGGAGACCCAGTACTTC. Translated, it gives CASSPGLLGPGETQYF.

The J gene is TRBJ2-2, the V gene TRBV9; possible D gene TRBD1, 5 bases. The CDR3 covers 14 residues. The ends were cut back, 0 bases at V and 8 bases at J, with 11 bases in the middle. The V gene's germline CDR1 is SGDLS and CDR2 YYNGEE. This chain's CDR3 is CASSVGQRPGELFF. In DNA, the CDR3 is TGTGCCAGCAGCGTAGGACAGAGACCGGGGGAGCTGTTTTTT.

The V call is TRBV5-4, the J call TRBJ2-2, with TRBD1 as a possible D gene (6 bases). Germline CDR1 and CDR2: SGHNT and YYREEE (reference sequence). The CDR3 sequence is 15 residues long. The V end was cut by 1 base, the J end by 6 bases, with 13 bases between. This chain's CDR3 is CASSLYGGAAGELFF. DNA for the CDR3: TGTGCCAGCAGCTTGTATGGGGGCGCTGCCGGGGAGCTGTTTTTT.

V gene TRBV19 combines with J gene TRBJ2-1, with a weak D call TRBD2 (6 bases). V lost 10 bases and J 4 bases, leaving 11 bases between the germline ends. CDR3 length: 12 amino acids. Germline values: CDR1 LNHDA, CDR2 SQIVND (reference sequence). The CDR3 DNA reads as TGTGCCACTGCCGGGACTTACAATGAGCAGTTCTTC. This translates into CATAGTYNEQFF.

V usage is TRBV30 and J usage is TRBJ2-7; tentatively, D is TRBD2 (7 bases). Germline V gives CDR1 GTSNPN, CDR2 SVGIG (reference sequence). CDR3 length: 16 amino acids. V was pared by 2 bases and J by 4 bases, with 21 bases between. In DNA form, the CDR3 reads TGTGCCTGGAGTACTACCCCGACACGGGGGGCGTACGAGCAGTACTTC. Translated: CAWSTTPTRGAYEQYF.